The rows below give T cell receptor beta chains drawn from one sample of a study of T cells after yellow fever vaccination. TCRdb fed the 5' RACE reads into MiXCR, producing one record per CDR3 protein. This sample has around 500,000 distinct CDR3 sequences, with 20% to 25% found just once. Sequenced here: PBMCs, sampled more than 20 days after the first yellow fever vaccination. These receptors were obtained from a man aged 18-30 years who received the YFV17D yellow fever vaccine. CDR3s include the opening cysteine and the closing phenylalanine or tryptophan. Each record gives: clone size, D gene, V gene, J gene, CDR3 protein, CDR3 DNA. D genes are given only for firm matches. Only some rows state a clone size, as once, few, many or a class for expanded clones.

-	-	TRBV20-1	TRBJ2-4	CSANRPLAKNIQYF	TGCAGTGCTAACCGACCCCTAGCCAAAAACATTCAGTACTTC
-	TRBD2	TRBV7-2	TRBJ2-3	CASSRLLAGTSTDTQYF	TGTGCCAGCAGCAGACTACTAGCGGGAACTAGCACAGATACGCAGTATTTT
-	TRBD1	TRBV20-1	TRBJ2-2	CSALSRGTGELFF	TGCAGTGCCCTGAGCAGGGGGACCGGGGAGCTGTTTTTT
few	-	TRBV20-1	TRBJ2-6	CSASRVGANVLTF	TGCAGTGCCAGTAGAGTTGGGGCCAACGTCCTGACTTTC
-	-	TRBV7-2	TRBJ1-1	CASSLEAGAGTEAFF	TGTGCCAGCAGCTTAGAGGCAGGGGCAGGCACTGAAGCTTTCTTT
-	-	TRBV10-3	TRBJ2-5	CAISESWDQETQYF	TGTGCCATCAGTGAGTCATGGGATCAAGAGACCCAGTACTTC
-	-	TRBV11-1	TRBJ2-5	CASSFLPAGLKETQYF	TGTGCCAGCAGCTTTCTTCCTGCAGGACTTAAAGAGACCCAGTACTTC
-	-	TRBV20-1	TRBJ2-3	CSAGVDSASDTQYF	TGCAGTGCCGGGGTGGACAGTGCAAGCGATACGCAGTATTTT
-	-	TRBV5-1	TRBJ2-2	CASSLYRGSTGELFF	TGCGCCAGCAGCTTGTACAGAGGAAGCACCGGGGAGCTGTTTTTT
-	TRBD1	TRBV20-1	TRBJ2-2	CSARDRVNTGELFF	TGCAGTGCTCGGGACAGGGTAAACACCGGGGAGCTGTTTTTT
many	TRBD1	TRBV5-1	TRBJ1-2	CASSSTGGAYGYTF	TGCGCCAGCAGCTCGACAGGGGGCGCCTATGGCTACACCTTC
-	-	TRBV10-3	TRBJ2-2	CAINTVNTGELFF	TGTGCCATCAACACAGTTAACACCGGGGAGCTGTTTTTT
few	-	TRBV11-2	TRBJ1-1	CASSSGVGTEAFF	TGTGCCAGCAGTTCAGGGGTCGGCACTGAAGCTTTCTTT
many	-	TRBV20-1	TRBJ2-3	CSALGSSTDTQYF	TGCAGTGCTCTCGGTTCTAGCACAGATACGCAGTATTTT
few	-	TRBV11-2	TRBJ2-5	CASSSPPRLETQYF	TGTGCCAGCAGCTCCCCCCCCCGGCTGGAGACCCAGTACTTC
-	-	TRBV16	TRBJ1-3	CASSPIVGLSRKNTIYF	TGTGCCAGCAGTCCGATTGTGGGCCTATCAAGAAAAAACACCATATATTTT
-	-	TRBV6-1	TRBJ1-1	CASSPGQDLNTEAFF	TGTGCCAGCAGCCCCGGACAAGATCTGAACACTGAAGCTTTCTTT
-	-	TRBV14	TRBJ1-3	CASSPRSGPGNTIYF	TGTGCCAGCAGCCCGAGATCAGGGCCCGGAAACACCATATATTTT
-	TRBD1	TRBV4-1	TRBJ1-6	CASSQTGGYSPLHF	TGCGCCAGCAGCCAGACAGGGGGTTACTCACCCCTCCACTTT
-	-	TRBV24-1	TRBJ2-1	CATSDSSRGALDEQFF	TGTGCCACCAGTGATTCGTCCAGGGGCGCACTCGATGAGCAGTTCTTC
few	-	TRBV2	TRBJ2-6	CASSVRANVLTF	TGTGCCAGCAGTGTCAGGGCCAACGTCCTGACTTTC
-	TRBD1	TRBV5-6	TRBJ1-1	CASSFLGGGRDTEAFF	TGTGCCAGCAGCTTCCTAGGAGGGGGCAGGGACACTGAAGCTTTCTTT
-	-	TRBV20-1	TRBJ1-1	CSASSLGTEAFF	TGCAGTGCTAGCAGCCTGGGGACTGAAGCTTTCTTT
-	TRBD2	TRBV3-1	TRBJ2-1	CATEAGGANEQFF	TGTGCCACTGAGGCGGGGGGGGCGAATGAGCAGTTCTTC
-	TRBD2	TRBV6-5	TRBJ2-5	CASSYGTGGGGETQYF	TGTGCCAGCAGTTACGGGACTGGCGGGGGTGGGGAGACCCAGTACTTC
-	-	TRBV20-1	TRBJ2-7	CSARNPTVPYEQYF	TGCAGTGCTAGGAACCCTACAGTTCCCTACGAGCAGTACTTC
few	-	TRBV4-3	TRBJ2-5	CASSQQVRGGSETQYF	TGCGCCAGCAGCCAACAAGTTCGTGGGGGGTCAGAGACCCAGTACTTC
-	-	TRBV15	TRBJ1-1	CATSMGNSGTKAFF	TGTGCCACCAGCATGGGGAACTCGGGAACAAAAGCTTTCTTT
few	TRBD1	TRBV7-9	TRBJ2-2	CASSRTGLGELFF	TGTGCCAGCAGCAGGACAGGGTTGGGGGAGCTGTTTTTT
few	-	TRBV20-1	TRBJ2-1	CSAMGGSGETYNEQFF	TGCAGTGCTATGGGTGGATCGGGGGAAACCTACAATGAGCAGTTCTTC
few	-	TRBV11-2	TRBJ1-2	CASSLDFREFYGYTF	TGTGCCAGCAGCTTAGACTTCAGAGAATTCTATGGCTACACCTTC
-	-	TRBV7-9	TRBJ2-5	CASSTNLRLYETQYF	TGTGCCAGCAGCACCAACCTTCGGCTCTACGAGACCCAGTACTTC
-	-	TRBV10-2	TRBJ1-1	CASIEEGGTTEAFF	TGCGCCAGCATTGAGGAAGGGGGAACAACTGAAGCTTTCTTT
-	TRBD2	TRBV9	TRBJ2-3	CASSVEPGLAGANTQYF	TGTGCCAGCAGCGTAGAGCCAGGACTAGCGGGGGCGAATACGCAGTATTTT
few	TRBD2	TRBV25-1	TRBJ2-3	CATSGGADTQYF	TGTGCCACGAGCGGGGGTGCAGATACGCAGTATTTT
few	-	TRBV20-1	TRBJ2-2	CSAPLRGNTGELFF	TGCAGTGCTCCCCTCCGGGGGAACACCGGGGAGCTGTTTTTT
few	-	TRBV29-1	TRBJ1-5	CSVGDPNQPQHF	TGCAGCGTCGGGGACCCCAATCAGCCCCAGCATTTT
-	TRBD1	TRBV20-1	TRBJ2-2	CSAKTGHGTGELFF	TGCAGTGCTAAGACAGGGCATGGGACCGGGGAGCTGTTTTTT
few	TRBD2	TRBV9	TRBJ2-3	CASSVGGGMRVADTQYF	TGTGCCAGCAGCGTAGGGGGGGGGATGAGAGTAGCAGATACGCAGTATTTT
-	-	TRBV28	TRBJ1-3	CASSFGDPASSGNTTYF	TGTGCCAGCAGTTTCGGGGACCCGGCCAGCTCTGGAAACACCACATATTTT
few	-	TRBV14	TRBJ2-3	CASSAPGTSTDTQYF	TGTGCCAGCAGCGCTCCCGGGACTAGCACAGATACGCAGTATTTT
few	TRBD2	TRBV4-2	TRBJ2-1	CASSQDIGGGQLEQFF	TGTGCCAGCAGCCAAGATATCGGGGGGGGGCAACTTGAGCAGTTCTTC
few	TRBD2	TRBV20-1	TRBJ2-4	CSARVLSGGAKNIQYF	TGCAGTGCTAGAGTACTTAGCGGGGGTGCCAAAAACATTCAGTACTTC
many	-	TRBV7-6	TRBJ2-2	CASSSGLLNTGELFF	TGTGCCAGCAGCTCCGGACTGTTAAACACCGGGGAGCTGTTTTTT
few	TRBD1	TRBV12-3/TRBV12-4	TRBJ1-2	CASGFGTGMKDGYTF	TGTGCCAGCGGCTTCGGGACAGGGATGAAGGATGGCTACACCTTC